Reported below is one TCR beta chain. Enrolled during active infection, Seattle patients were then followed longitudinally. These data come from a study of blood T cell repertoires in COVID-19. As for the study in general: Collection of acute and convalescent COVID-19 samples took place in the United States, Italy and Spain. Sources were T cells, B-cell-depleted T cells, or PBMCs; the material itself was cDNA or gDNA.

Original processing methods: By means of reference gene primer amplification, nucleated cell counts were estimated. Sequenced by immunoSEQ multiplex PCR; TCRdb stores in-frame clones only, minus some. That table furnishes V, J and clone size, whereas the DNA furnished D and trimming. The repertoire has some 370,000 clones, roughly 86% of them found once; the top ten carry roughly a tenth. The CDR3 length is 14 residues. Germline CDR1 reads LGHDT; CDR2 reads YNNKEL (reference sequence). Trimming cost V 2 bases and J 1 base, with 8 bases left between them. The sample consisted of peripheral blood. This sequence was found in a woman in her 30s with COVID-19, enrolled during active disease. The gene calls are TRBV3-1 (or the pseudogene TRBV3-2) and TRBJ1-1, with a weak D call TRBD1 (6 bases). The CDR3 reads CASSQNRANTEAFF. The DNA for the CDR3 is TGTGCCAGCAGCCAAAACAGGGCGAACACTGAAGCTTTCTTT.